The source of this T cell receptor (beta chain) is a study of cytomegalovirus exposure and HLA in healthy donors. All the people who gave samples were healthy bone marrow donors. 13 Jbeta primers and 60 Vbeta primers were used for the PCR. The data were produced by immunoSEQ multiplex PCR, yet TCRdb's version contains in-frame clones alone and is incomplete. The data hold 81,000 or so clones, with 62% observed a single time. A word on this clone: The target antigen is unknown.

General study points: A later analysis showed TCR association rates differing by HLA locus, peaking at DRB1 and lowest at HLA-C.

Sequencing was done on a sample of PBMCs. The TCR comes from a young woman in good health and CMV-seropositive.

The CDR3 sequence is CASSIPIATNEKLFF. The CDR3 DNA sequence: TGTGCCAGTAGTATACCAATTGCAACTAATGAAAAACTGTTTTTT. The chain joins TRBV19 to TRBJ1-4, with D hard to call. Germline CDR1 LNHDA, CDR2 SQIVND (reference sequence). V dropped 2 bases and J dropped 0 bases, with 7 bases sitting between them. This CDR3 spans 15 amino acids.